The sequence of this T cell receptor (beta chain) was determined in a study of T cell responses to AZD1222 COVID-19 vaccine. This CDR3 is 14 amino acids long. The germline V gene encodes CDR1 LNHDA and CDR2 SQIVND (reference sequence). Trimming took 5 bases from V and 7 from J; bases not matched to a gene: 7. Profiling relied on immunoSEQ multiplex PCR, and the TCRdb table lists in-frame clones only, not all of them. The table has 100,000 or so clones, over 75% seen once. J is TRBJ1-5 and V is TRBV19; 8 bases are shared with TRBD1. The sample was peripheral blood, taken on day 0 of AZD1222 vaccination. This sequence originates from an adult in good health. CDR3 loop: CASSEQGDQQPQHF. The CDR3 DNA is TGTGCCAGTAGTGAACAGGGGGATCAACAGCCCCAGCATTTT.